Detailed here is one T cell receptor beta chain. The antigen is not known. The table came from immunoSEQ multiplex PCR; TCRdb's copy has only in-frame clones and leaves some out. This sample has around 260,000 clones, with 93% found just once. The CDR3 totals 15 residues. CDR1 LNHDA and CDR2 SQIVND come from the germline V gene (reference sequence). The V gene lost 6 bases and the J gene lost 2 bases, with 16 bases spanning the gap. This sample stems from a study of T cell responses to AZD1222 COVID-19 vaccine. Study-wide points: The study identified only a handful of AZD1222 recipients as seropositive at baseline.

The specimen was peripheral blood, collected on day 0 of AZD1222 vaccination. The chain carries TRBV19 and TRBJ1-1; D remains ambiguous. The TCR originated in an adult in good health. The CDR3 nucleotides read TGTGCCAGTAGATCCTTGCAGGAAACAAACACTGAAGCTTTCTTT. It encodes CASRSLQETNTEAFF. The full variable domain, in which reference TRBV19 and TRBJ1-1 provide the parts outside the CDR3, is DGGITQSPKYLFRKEGQNVTLSCEQNLNHDAMYWYRQDPGQGLRLIYYSQIVNDFQKGDIAEGYSVSREKKESFPLTVTSAQKNPTAFYLCASRSLQETNTEAFFGQGTRLTVV.